This T cell receptor (beta chain) is from a study of T cells in localized non-small cell lung cancer. Using immunoSEQ multiplex PCR, the repertoire was profiled, and TCRdb retains in-frame clones only, with some absent. The table shows 60,000 to 75,000 clones, with 70% to 90% occurring only once. The CDR3 spans 14 residues. The ends lost 4 bases at V and 1 base at J; junction bases unmatched: 4. Germline V gene sequence: CDR1 SGDLS, CDR2 YYNGEE. The sequence came from a female donor over 55 with stage I lung adenocarcinoma. The chain combines TRBV9 with TRBJ2-5, with 7 bases lining up with TRBD2. Sequencing used peripheral blood, obtained before any cancer treatment. The CDR3 here is CASSSGGVQETQYF. In nucleotides, the CDR3 is TGTGCCAGCAGCTCTGGGGGGGTCCAAGAGACCCAGTACTTC.